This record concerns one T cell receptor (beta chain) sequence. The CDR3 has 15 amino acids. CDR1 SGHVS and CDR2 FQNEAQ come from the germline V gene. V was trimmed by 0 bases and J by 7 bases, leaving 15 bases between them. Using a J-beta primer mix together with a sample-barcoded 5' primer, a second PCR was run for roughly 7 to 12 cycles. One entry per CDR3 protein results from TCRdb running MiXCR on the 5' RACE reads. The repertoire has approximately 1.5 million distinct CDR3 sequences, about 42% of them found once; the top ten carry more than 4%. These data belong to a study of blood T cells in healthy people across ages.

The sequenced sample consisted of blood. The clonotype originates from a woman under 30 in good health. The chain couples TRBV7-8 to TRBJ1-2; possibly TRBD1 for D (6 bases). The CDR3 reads CASSLALVGGSGYTF. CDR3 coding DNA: TGTGCCAGCAGCTTAGCGCTAGTAGGGGGAAGTGGCTACACCTTC.